Listed below are T cell receptor beta chains from one sample, sequenced in a study of cytomegalovirus exposure and HLA in healthy donors. Produced via immunoSEQ multiplex PCR; TCRdb's table is partial and in-frame only. The repertoire holds roughly 100,000 clones, with 88% as singletons. The sequencing sample was made of PBMCs. Receptors were obtained from a woman aged 18 to 35 in good health and CMV-seropositive. The CDR3 runs from the conserved cysteine through the conserved F or W. D genes are given only for firm matches.

TRBV4-1	15	TRBD1	TRBJ2-7	CASSQQTGTVYEQYF
TRBV11-2	17	NA	TRBJ1-4	CASSFGAGRGYGEKLFF
TRBV6-1	15	TRBD1	TRBJ1-6	CASKVDRADNSPLHF
TRBV4-1	19	NA	TRBJ2-1	CASSQEVRWRGTAYNEQFF
TRBV27	16	TRBD1	TRBJ1-5	CASSVTGGRSNQPQHF
TRBV5-4	13	NA	TRBJ1-6	CASSLAGLSPLHF
TRBV4-1	17	TRBD1	TRBJ1-1	CASSHWVSGGTNTEAFF
TRBV27	14	NA	TRBJ1-4	CASKRLATNEKLFF
TRBV19	13	TRBD1	TRBJ1-2	CATGIGGTVGYTF
TRBV28	16	NA	TRBJ2-3	CASTLRPGHLPDTQYF
TRBV5-1	14	TRBD1	TRBJ2-3	CASSGTGDTDTQYF
TRBV28	12	NA	TRBJ1-6	CASSEHSSPLHF
TRBV23-1	18	TRBD1	TRBJ1-5	CASTPDGTGGFSNQPQHF
TRBV5-6	13	NA	TRBJ1-1	CASRPRDYTEAFF
TRBV19	14	NA	TRBJ2-1	CASSHEGEYNEQFF
TRBV6-1	15	NA	TRBJ2-5	CASSESGAWGETQYF
TRBV27	14	TRBD1	TRBJ2-5	CASSFAWTGETQYF
TRBV7-9	11	NA	TRBJ2-1	CASSHTTKQFF
TRBV10-3	13	NA	TRBJ2-1	CAISELKYNEQFF
TRBV9	15	NA	TRBJ1-2	CASSVASETDYGYTF
TRBV7-2	16	NA	TRBJ1-1	CASSLAWSGQNTEAFF
TRBV7-2	13	NA	TRBJ1-2	CASSFGGDYGYTF
TRBV27	16	NA	TRBJ1-6	CASSLEGSSYNSPLHF
TRBV18	15	TRBD1	TRBJ2-5	CASSPLTGSGETQYF
TRBV15	13	NA	TRBJ2-5	CATRDTDQETQYF
TRBV28	15	NA	TRBJ1-5	CASRYDRLRNQPQHF
TRBV4-1	18	NA	TRBJ2-6	CASSHKWPGDSGANVLTF
TRBV27	13	TRBD2	TRBJ2-1	CASSRGEGNEQFF
TRBV2	16	TRBD1	TRBJ1-1	CASSAAQGASNTEAFF
TRBV19	16	TRBD1	TRBJ1-2	CASSPTGDYFNYGYTF
TRBV7-8	16	NA	TRBJ2-1	CASSLGGEFSYNEQFF
TRBV7-6	14	TRBD2	TRBJ2-7	CASSGGLAGIEQYF
TRBV4-1	12	NA	TRBJ2-7	CASSPPGVEQYF
TRBV6-5	11	NA	TRBJ2-7	CASSYLYEQYF
TRBV6-1	15	NA	TRBJ2-5	CASSDPTATLETQYF
TRBV14	15	NA	TRBJ2-5	CASSQRDNIQETQYF
TRBV6-1	16	TRBD1	TRBJ1-5	CASSEETGVGNQPQHF
TRBV11-2	13	TRBD1	TRBJ1-1	CASSPRQGSYAFF